A single sample is the source of the 14 T cell receptor beta chains below, sequenced in a study of OX40 agonist ivuxolimab in advanced cancers. Generated by immunoSEQ multiplex PCR, the TCRdb table keeps only in-frame clones and is missing some. Among over 65,000 clones listed, approximately 90% were seen once. The source material was CD4+ or CD8+ T cells sorted from blood, sampled in a trial of the OX40 agonist ivuxolimab. These receptors all come from an adult with an advanced solid tumor such as melanoma, head and neck, liver or kidney cancer.

The chain has TRBV9 and TRBJ2-3, with a tentative D call TRBD1 (6 bases). The V gene lost 8 bases and the J gene lost 1 base, with 17 bases spanning the gap. CDR1 SGDLS and CDR2 YYNGEE come from the germline V gene. This CDR3 is 15 amino acids long. The CDR3 sequence: CASGIQGFGTDTQYF. The CDR3, as DNA: TGTGCCAGTGGCATTCAGGGGTTCGGCACAGATACGCAGTATTTT.

The chain recombines TRBV7-2 with TRBJ2-6; D is perhaps TRBD1 (5 bases). Germline CDR1 reads SGHTA; CDR2 reads FQGNSA. The CDR3 loop spans 15 amino acids. Between the trimmed V and J ends, which lost 2 bases and 3 bases, there was a span of 8 bases. Here the CDR3 DNA reads TGTGCCAGCAGCTTACTAGGGGTTGGGGCCAACGTCCTGACTTTC. This sequence encodes CASSLLGVGANVLTF.

The chain combines TRBV16 with TRBJ1-1; a possible D gene is TRBD1 (5 bases). V dropped 4 bases and J dropped 0 bases, with 9 bases sitting between them. Germline V CDR1 and CDR2: KGHSY, FQNENV. The CDR3 sequence is 14 residues long. CDR3 region: CASSRRGMNTEAFF. For the CDR3, the DNA is TGTGCCAGCAGCCGAAGGGGCATGAACACTGAAGCTTTCTTT.

This chain links TRBV11-3 with TRBJ2-7, with D unresolved. This CDR3 contains 13 residues. Germline values: CDR1 SGHNT, CDR2 YENEEA. Trimming cost V 5 bases and J 4 bases, with 12 bases left between them. The CDR3 sequence is CASSKTEGYEQYF. CDR3 in DNA: TGTGCCAGCAGCAAGACCGAAGGATACGAGCAGTACTTC.

In its sample, this clone was seen once. The chain combines TRBV6-6 with TRBJ1-2; no definite D call. Trimming removed 4 bases from V and 8 bases from J, with 14 bases in between. This CDR3 spans 13 amino acids. Germline-derived CDR1 and CDR2 are MNHNY and SVGAGI (reference sequence). The CDR3 here is CASSSPDTGGYTF. The CDR3 DNA sequence: TGTGCCAGCAGTTCCCCTGACACTGGCGGCTACACCTTC.

The chain joins TRBV27 to TRBJ1-4; 9 bases line up with TRBD1. The CDR3 runs to 19 residues. CDR1 is MNHEY, CDR2 SMNVEV, per germline (reference sequence). After removal of 2 bases from V and 8 bases from J, the junction contained 18 bases not matched to a gene. The chain's CDR3 is CASSLKGQGYETLTEKLFF. DNA of the CDR3: TGTGCCAGCAGTTTAAAGGGACAGGGCTACGAAACCCTTACGGAAAAACTGTTTTTT. The full variable domain, completed using reference TRBV27 and TRBJ1-4, is EAQVTQNPRYLITVTGKKLTVTCSQNMNHEYMSWYRQDPGLGLRQIYYSMNVEVTDKGDVPEGYKVSRKEKRNFPLILESPSPNQTSLYFCASSLKGQGYETLTEKLFFGSGTQLSVL.

This chain uses TRBV11-2 with TRBJ1-4; unclear D gene. The CDR3 has 15 amino acids. Trimming took off 3 bases at V and 5 bases at J, with 13 bases between the two ends. Germline CDR1 SGHAT, CDR2 FQNNGV. The CDR3 DNA reads TGTGCCAGCAGCTTGTCTCTGACTGGAAATGAAAAACTGTTTTTT. Translation gives CASSLSLTGNEKLFF.

The J gene is TRBJ1-2, the V gene TRBV7-2, with D hard to call. V was shortened by 2 bases and J by 5 bases, with 6 bases between the two germline ends. The CDR3 sequence is 12 residues long. CDR1 and CDR2 from the germline V gene are SGHTA and FQGNSA. CDR3 bases: TGTGCCAGCAGCTTACGAGGGTATGGCTACACCTTC. Translation gives CASSLRGYGYTF.

The chain uses TRBV19 and TRBJ1-2; TRBD1 aligns across 8 bases. Per germline, CDR1 LNHDA and CDR2 SQIVND (reference sequence). The trim removed 7 bases at V and 7 bases at J, leaving 11 bases unmatched. The CDR3 runs to 14 residues. CDR3 sequence: CASKSDRDYSGYTF. The CDR3 DNA reads TGTGCCAGTAAATCGGACAGGGATTACAGTGGCTACACCTTC.

The rearrangement joins TRBV5-1 to TRBJ1-1; no clear D gene. Trimming removed 4 bases at V and 1 base at J, with 14 bases between. CDR1 SGHRS and CDR2 YFSETQ come from the germline V gene. This CDR3 comprises 15 residues. The CDR3 loop is CASSPTHSPNTEAFF. DNA of the CDR3: TGCGCCAGCAGCCCTACTCACAGCCCGAACACTGAAGCTTTCTTT.

This sequence joins TRBV7-9 and TRBJ2-1, with a weak D call TRBD2 (5 bases). This CDR3 is 14 amino acids long. Trimming left V 3 bases short and J 5 bases short, with 11 bases between. CDR1 is SEHNR and CDR2 is FQNEAQ in the germline V gene (reference sequence). CDR3 sequence reads: CASSFSEVNNEQFF. The CDR3 coding sequence is TGTGCCAGCAGCTTTAGCGAAGTAAACAATGAGCAGTTCTTC.

V usage is TRBV19 and J usage is TRBJ1-5, with 10 bases matching TRBD1. CDR1 is LNHDA, CDR2 SQIVND, per germline (reference sequence). Trimming removed 9 bases from V and 0 bases from J; junction bases left unmatched: 5. The CDR3 has 15 residues. The CDR3 nucleotides read TGTGCCAGCCGGGACAGGGGATTTAGCAATCAGCCCCAGCATTTT. It translates to CASRDRGFSNQPQHF.

The gene calls are TRBV10-3 and TRBJ1-2; 7 bases agree with TRBD1. The CDR3 covers 13 residues. The junction had 3 bases not matched to a gene; V was cut back by 3 bases and J by 5 bases. CDR1 is ENHRY and CDR2 is SYGVKD in the germline V gene. The CDR3 here is CAISDGTEYGYTF. As DNA, the CDR3 is TGTGCCATCAGTGACGGGACAGAATATGGCTACACCTTC.

The chain couples TRBV18 to TRBJ2-5, with D perhaps TRBD1 (6 bases). CDR1 KGHSH and CDR2 LQKENI come from the germline V gene. The CDR3 consists of 16 residues. V was clipped by 5 bases and J by 7 bases, with 23 bases between them. CDR3 protein: CASSANRVGFSGTQYF. CDR3 nucleotides: TGTGCCAGCTCAGCCAACAGGGTTGGGTTTTCGGGGACCCAGTACTTC.